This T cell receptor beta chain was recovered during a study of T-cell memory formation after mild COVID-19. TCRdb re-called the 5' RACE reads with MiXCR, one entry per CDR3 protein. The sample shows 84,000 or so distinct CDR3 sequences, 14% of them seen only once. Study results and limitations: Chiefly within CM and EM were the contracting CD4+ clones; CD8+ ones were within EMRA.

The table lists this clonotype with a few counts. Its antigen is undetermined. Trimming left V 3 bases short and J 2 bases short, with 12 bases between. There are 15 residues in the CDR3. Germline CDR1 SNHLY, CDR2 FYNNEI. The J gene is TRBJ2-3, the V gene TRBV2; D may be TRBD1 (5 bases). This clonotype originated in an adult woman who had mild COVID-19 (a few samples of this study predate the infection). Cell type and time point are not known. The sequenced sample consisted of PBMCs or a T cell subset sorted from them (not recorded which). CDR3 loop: CASSDRVIYTDTQYF. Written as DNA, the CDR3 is TGTGCCAGCAGTGACAGGGTTATCTACACAGATACGCAGTATTTT.